Presented here are 10 T cell receptor beta chains from one specimen sequenced in a study of shared clonotypes between healthy human individuals. Some clones are missing from TCRdb's copy, which holds only in-frame ones; the method was immunoSEQ multiplex PCR. The sample comprises about 2 million clones, about 95% of which are singletons, and around 1.2% rests with the top ten. Naive CD8 cells were CD45RO-negative, positively selected for CCR7, excluding terminally differentiated effector memory CD45RA+ cells. The sample comprised naive CD8+ T cells sorted from blood. The receptors were gathered from a man aged 18 to 30 in good health.

This rearrangement joins TRBV7-8 to TRBJ2-6; D gene ambiguous. V lost 5 bases to trimming and J lost 3 bases, with 8 bases between them. The CDR3 has 14 residues. Germline V gene sequence: CDR1 SGHVS, CDR2 FQNEAQ. CDR3 in DNA: TGTGCCAGCAGCCCGGTTTTTGGGGCCAACGTCCTGACTTTC. Residues: CASSPVFGANVLTF.

On this clone: Other DNA sequences from this sample encode an identical CDR3 as well. The V call is TRBV11-2, the J call TRBJ2-5; the D is unclear. Trimming stripped 0 bases from V and 5 bases from J, with 4 bases between. Germline V gives CDR1 SGHAT, CDR2 FQNNGV. The CDR3 covers 12 residues. This chain's CDR3 is CASSLDSETQYF. The DNA for the CDR3 is TGTGCCAGCAGCTTAGATAGTGAGACCCAGTACTTC.

The chain carries TRBV4-1 and TRBJ1-4, with no clear D. Trimming removed 4 bases at V and 0 bases at J, with 6 bases between. This CDR3 is built from 14 residues. From germline, CDR1 is MGHRA and CDR2 YSYEKL. CDR3 sequence reads: CASSPLSTNEKLFF. The CDR3 nucleotides are TGCGCCAGCAGCCCTCTTTCAACTAATGAAAAACTGTTTTTT.

The chain's CDR3 is CASSWRDNPFFGELFF. CDR3 coding DNA: TGTGCCAGCAGTTGGCGGGACAACCCCTTTTTCGGGGAGCTGTTTTTT. The V call is TRBV6-5, the J call TRBJ2-2; D might be TRBD1 or TRBD2, each matching 6 bases. CDR1 and CDR2 (germline): MNHEY, SVGAGI. V was clipped by 4 bases and J by 7 bases, with 19 bases between them. The CDR3 contains 16 residues.

The rearrangement links TRBV10-2 to TRBJ2-1; 7 nucleotides agree with TRBD2. This CDR3 has 16 amino acids. Trimming at V came to 8 bases and at J to 4 bases, leaving 14 bases not matched to a gene. Germline V lookup: CDR1 WSHSY, CDR2 SAAADI. CDR3 residues: CASAVSSGAGYNEQFF. CDR3 DNA sequence: TGCGCCAGCGCTGTCTCTAGCGGAGCCGGATACAATGAGCAGTTCTTC.

The rearrangement links TRBV5-4 to TRBJ2-5, with 10 positions matching TRBD2. V gave up 4 bases and J gave up 3 bases; unmatched junction bases: 3. Germline CDR1 SGHNT, CDR2 YYREEE (reference sequence). The CDR3 is 14 residues long. The CDR3 here is CASSSGRGEETQYF. The CDR3 DNA reads as TGTGCCAGCAGCAGCGGGAGGGGCGAAGAGACCCAGTACTTC.

On this clone itself: Different DNA sequences within this sample yield the same CDR3. The rearrangement uses TRBV5-4 and TRBJ2-7, with a tentative D call TRBD2 (6 bases). V lost 2 bases, J lost 1 base, and 7 bases lay in between. Per the germline V gene, CDR1 is SGHNT and CDR2 is YYREEE (reference sequence). The CDR3 covers 13 residues. CDR3 amino acids: CASSFAGSYEQYF. CDR3 nucleotides: TGTGCCAGCAGCTTCGCGGGATCCTACGAGCAGTACTTC. Using reference TRBV5-4 and TRBJ2-7 for the parts outside the CDR3, the full variable domain is ETGVTQSPTHLIKTRGQQVTLRCSSQSGHNTVSWYQQALGQGPQFIFQYYREEENGRGNFPPRFSGLQFPNYSSELNVNALELDDSALYLCASSFAGSYEQYFGPGTRLTVT.

The gene calls are TRBV19 and TRBJ1-6; the match to TRBD1 covers 8 bases. J lost 8 bases, V lost 4 bases, and 4 bases had no gene match. Germline values: CDR1 LNHDA, CDR2 SQIVND (reference sequence). The CDR3 runs to 14 residues. The DNA of the CDR3 is TGTGCCAGTAGTAATCAGGGGGCTTATTCACCCCTCCACTTT. Translated, it gives CASSNQGAYSPLHF.

This clone appeared once. The chain couples TRBV4-3 to TRBJ2-7; D is unclear. V was trimmed by 3 bases and J by 5 bases, leaving 14 bases between them. Per the germline V gene, CDR1 is LGHNA and CDR2 is YSLEER. The CDR3 consists of 14 residues. The CDR3 loop reads CASSHQSEADEQYF. As DNA, the CDR3 is TGCGCCAGCAGCCATCAATCAGAGGCAGACGAGCAGTACTTC.

This rearrangement joins TRBV23-1 to TRBJ1-1; D is ambiguous. TRBV23-1 belongs to the ORF category, with a function that is uncertain. V was pared by 3 bases and J by 5 bases, with 16 bases between. This CDR3 has 15 residues. The CDR3 reads CASSHLDTRATEAFF. The CDR3 nucleotides are TGCGCCAGCAGTCACCTCGACACTAGAGCAACTGAAGCTTTCTTT.